These 10 T cell receptor beta chains share one sample of origin, sequenced in a study. TCRdb passed the reads through MiXCR, listing each CDR3 protein once. The sample records 3,400 or so distinct CDR3 sequences, 9.8% being singletons. Sequenced material: CD4+ T cells from synovial fluid. All receptors come from a human donor with rheumatoid arthritis.

Relative to its sample, this clonotype is medium-sized. The V and J genes are TRBV5-6 and TRBJ2-5; possibly TRBD2 for D (5 bases). CDR1 is SGHDT and CDR2 is YYEEEE in the germline V gene. V gave up 5 bases and J gave up 5 bases, with 16 bases separating them. The CDR3 consists of 14 residues. The CDR3 nucleotides are TGTGCCAGCAGAACGCGGGCCGGCTCGGAGACCCAGTACTTC. It codes for CASRTRAGSETQYF.

Within the sample, this clonotype is medium-sized. This chain links TRBV2 with TRBJ2-5; unclear D gene. Germline assignment: CDR1 SNHLY and CDR2 FYNNEI. The V end was cut by 6 bases, the J end by 4 bases, with 3 bases between. The CDR3 extends over 10 amino acids. CDR3 bases: TGTGCCAGCAGGGTAGAGACCCAGTACTTC. It specifies CASRVETQYF.

This clonotype qualifies as large (0.1 to 1%). The chain employs TRBV7-2 and TRBJ2-1; D is unclear. The germline V and J ends were trimmed by 5 bases and 0 bases, with 11 bases remaining between them. The V gene's germline CDR1 is SGHTA and CDR2 FQGNSA. The CDR3 runs to 15 residues. CDR3 DNA: TGTGCCAGCAGCCTAGTGGGGTACTCCTACAATGAGCAGTTCTTC. This codes for CASSLVGYSYNEQFF.

The chain has TRBV21-1 and TRBJ2-5; the D call of TRBD1 is as the table states it, not checked on the DNA. TRBV21-1 is given as a pseudogene. This CDR3 is 14 amino acids long. The CDR3 DNA is TGTGCCAGCAGACACAGGACCTCCAAAGAGACCCAGTACTTC. Protein sequence: CASRHRTSKETQYF.

The chain joins TRBV10-3 to TRBJ2-7; TRBD2 might be the D (6 bases). The CDR3 is 15 amino acids. CDR1 is ENHRY and CDR2 is SYGVKD in the germline V gene. Trimming removed 4 bases from V and 2 bases from J, with 15 bases in between. CDR3 bases: TGTGCCATCAGTGTGGGGCTAGCGCACCCCTACGAGCAGTACTTC. Translating it yields CAISVGLAHPYEQYF.

This clonotype is termed medium-sized. DNA for the CDR3: TGTGCCAGCAGTTTATTGGGACTAGCGGGTATAGGTGAGCAGTTCTTC. It specifies CASSLLGLAGIGEQFF. V and J are TRBV28 and TRBJ2-1; TRBD2 agrees at 12 bases. In germline, CDR1 is MDHEN, CDR2 SYDVKM. This CDR3 comprises 16 residues. The ends lost 1 base at V and 9 bases at J; junction bases unmatched: 7.

This clonotype is deemed medium-sized (0.01 to 0.1%). J is TRBJ2-1 and V is TRBV19; 8 bases match TRBD1. This CDR3 spans 14 amino acids. Germline assignment: CDR1 LNHDA and CDR2 SQIVND (reference sequence). With V trimmed by 4 bases and J by 7 bases, 6 bases remained unmatched. As DNA, the CDR3 is TGTGCCAGTAGTAGGGCAGGGGGCAAGAATGAGCAGTTCTTC. Protein: CASSRAGGKNEQFF.

By share, this clonotype counts as large. The CDR3 bases are TGTGCCAGCAGCCAGGCGGGACAGCAGAATTCACCCCTCCACTTT. Its protein product is CASSQAGQQNSPLHF. This chain links TRBV4-2 with TRBJ1-6, with 7 bases aligning to TRBD1. V shed 3 bases, J shed 7 bases, and the junction held 6 bases outside the gene matches. The CDR3 is 15 amino acids. Germline values: CDR1 LGHNA, CDR2 YNFKEQ.

By sample fraction, this clonotype is medium-sized. The J gene is TRBJ2-3, the V gene TRBV20-1, with 15 bases that match TRBD2. The CDR3 spans 16 residues. Germline V gene data show CDR1 as DFQATT and CDR2 as SNEGSKA (reference sequence). V lost 5 bases to trimming and J lost 5 bases; unmatched junction nucleotides: 8. The CDR3 here is CSASGLAGGEQDTQYF. The CDR3 DNA reads TGCAGTGCTTCCGGACTAGCGGGAGGGGAACAAGATACGCAGTATTTT.

This clonotype rates as medium-sized. The chain carries TRBV7-2 and TRBJ2-1, with a possible D match to TRBD1 (5 bases). Deletions cut 4 bases from V and 8 bases from J, with 9 bases between. CDR3 size: 12 residues. In germline, CDR1 is SGHTA, CDR2 FQGNSA. This CDR3 reads CASSSRVHEQFF. In DNA, the CDR3 is TGTGCCAGCAGCTCCAGGGTACATGAGCAGTTCTTC. The full variable domain, in which reference TRBV7-2 and TRBJ2-1 provide the parts outside the CDR3, is GAGVSQSPSNKVTEKGKDVELRCDPISGHTALYWYRQSLGQGLEFLIYFQGNSAPDKSGLPSDRFSAERTGGSVSTLTIQRTQQEDSAVYLCASSSRVHEQFFGPGTRLTVL.